The clone carrying this T cell receptor (beta chain) was observed a few times. Its cognate antigen is unknown. The sample comes from a study of neoadjuvant anti-PD-1 for oral cavity cancer. In the study overall: Most patients had three to four biweekly doses of 3 mg/kg nivolumab before resection. Patients without progression received a fourth nivolumab dose around day 43, then surgical resection on days 50-56. Study results and limitations: Post-treatment tumors with larger preexisting clones showed more shrinkage.

The CDR3 loop spans 14 amino acids. CDR1 and CDR2 from the germline V gene are MNHNS and SASEGT. Trimming left V 5 bases short and J 6 bases short, with 13 bases between. The table came from immunoSEQ multiplex PCR; TCRdb's copy has only in-frame clones and leaves some out. Here the sample spans 9,400 or so clones, 65% to 80% being singletons. Cohort: HPV-negative, locally advanced oral cavity squamous cell carcinoma patients. This material consisted of tumor tissue, taken before nivolumab (anti-PD-1) treatment. The origin of this receptor is a person between 40 and 80 years old with oral cavity squamous cell carcinoma. This chain links TRBV6-1 with TRBJ1-4; D possibly corresponds to TRBD1 (6 bases). CDR3 coding DNA: TGTGCCAGCAGTCATTACAGGGAATATGAAAAACTGTTTTTT. The encoded protein is CASSHYREYEKLFF.